These 21 T cell receptor beta chains were all obtained from the same sample, sequenced in a study of CD8 T cells in Susac syndrome. RNA in amounts of about 0.5 to 1 ug was reverse transcribed with random hexamers. TCRdb re-called the immunoSEQ multiplex PCR reads with MiXCR, one entry per CDR3 protein. The sample consists of roughly 200,000 distinct CDR3 sequences, roughly 95% of them appearing once. Material: CD4+ T cells from PBMCs. These TCRs come from a human donor in good health.

V usage is TRBV20-1 and J usage is TRBJ2-3; 7 bases line up with TRBD1. This CDR3 comprises 14 residues. With 2 bases clipped from V and 6 bases from J, the junction kept 8 bases outside the gene matches. In germline, CDR1 is DFQATT, CDR2 SNEGSKA (reference sequence). The CDR3: CSARSWTGADTQYF. As DNA, the CDR3 is TGCAGTGCTAGATCCTGGACAGGCGCCGATACGCAGTATTTT.

J is TRBJ2-3 and V is TRBV6-6; D perhaps matches TRBD1 (6 bases). V gave up 4 bases and J gave up 3 bases, with 17 bases separating them. CDR3 length: 16 amino acids. CDR1 and CDR2 (germline): MNHNY, SVGAGI (reference sequence). The CDR3 DNA reads TGTGCCAGCAGTTTCCCCCACAGGGACCTTACAGATACGCAGTATTTT. This codes for CASSFPHRDLTDTQYF.

V and J are TRBV9 and TRBJ2-2; no reliable D call. The ends were cut back, 0 bases at V and 0 bases at J, with 6 bases in the middle. Germline CDR1 is SGDLS and CDR2 is YYNGEE. There are 15 residues in the CDR3. The CDR3 region has the DNA TGTGCCAGCAGCGTAGCGGTGACGAACACCGGGGAGCTGTTTTTT. Translated: CASSVAVTNTGELFF.

The rearrangement uses TRBV7-8 and TRBJ2-1; D unresolved. V was shortened by 3 bases and J by 1 base, with 13 bases between the two germline ends. This CDR3 spans 16 amino acids. Germline loops: CDR1 SGHVS, CDR2 FQNEAQ. The CDR3 spells CASSFADPGSYNEQFF. The CDR3 DNA follows: TGTGCCAGCAGCTTCGCGGACCCCGGGTCCTACAATGAGCAGTTCTTC.

This clonotype occurred once. The gene calls are TRBV12-3 or TRBV12-4 and TRBJ1-1; 7 nucleotides align to TRBD1. This CDR3 has 13 amino acids. The V segment lost 2 bases and the J segment 7 bases; nucleotides outside the gene matches: 4. CDR3 sequence reads: CASSLLRDSEAFF. The CDR3 DNA sequence: TGTGCCAGCAGTTTACTCCGGGACAGTGAAGCTTTCTTT.

The chain carries TRBV30 and TRBJ2-5, with 9 nucleotides matching TRBD2. Germline CDR1 is GTSNPN and CDR2 is SVGIG (reference sequence). V dropped 2 bases and J dropped 2; count of bases not matched to a gene: 6. This CDR3 spans 15 amino acids. CDR3: CAWSFTSGPQETQYF. The DNA for the CDR3 is TGTGCCTGGAGTTTTACTAGCGGGCCTCAAGAGACCCAGTACTTC.

The DNA for the CDR3 is TGTGCCAGCAGTTACCTGGGAGAGCAGTTCTTC. Translation gives CASSYLGEQFF. The chain couples TRBV6-2 or TRBV6-3 to TRBJ2-1; D is undetermined. With 2 bases removed from V and 10 bases from J, the gap between germline ends came to 6 bases. Per the germline V gene, CDR1 is MNHEY and CDR2 is SVGEGT. The CDR3 is made up of 11 amino acids.

In this sample, this clonotype turned up once. V is TRBV2 and J is TRBJ2-2, with 8 nucleotides matching TRBD2. This CDR3 contains 15 residues. Looked up from germline, CDR1 is SNHLY and CDR2 is FYNNEI. V gave up 2 bases and J gave up 6 bases; unmatched junction bases: 5. This CDR3 is CASSESGTRAGELFF. DNA for the CDR3: TGTGCCAGCAGTGAATCCGGGACTAGGGCCGGGGAGCTGTTTTTT.

The genes are TRBV12-3 or TRBV12-4 and TRBJ2-1; D is possibly TRBD2 (5 bases). The CDR3 runs 13 residues. The germline V and J ends were trimmed by 2 bases and 8 bases, with 10 bases remaining between them. The DNA of the CDR3 is TGTGCCAGCAGTTTATCTCCTAGCTATGAGCAGTTCTTC. It translates to CASSLSPSYEQFF.

This clonotype appeared a single time. The chain uses TRBV5-1 and TRBJ2-3; 8 nucleotides line up with TRBD2. J lost 5 bases, V lost 4 bases, and 6 bases had no gene match. Germline CDR1 reads SGHRS; CDR2 reads YFSETQ. This CDR3 spans 14 amino acids. CDR3 in amino acids: CASSEGLAGDTQYF. The CDR3 nucleotides read TGCGCCAGCAGCGAAGGACTAGCAGGAGATACGCAGTATTTT.

The chain has TRBV4-1 and TRBJ1-2, with D perhaps matching TRBD1 (5 bases). CDR1 MGHRA and CDR2 YSYEKL come from the germline V gene. The CDR3 runs to 15 residues. The V gene lost 0 bases and the J gene lost 2 bases, with 10 bases spanning the gap. The CDR3 DNA is TGCGCCAGCAGCCAAGATGGCCAGGGAAACTATGGCTACACCTTC. Protein product: CASSQDGQGNYGYTF.

The V call is TRBV20-1, the J call TRBJ2-1; tentatively, D is TRBD2 (6 bases). Germline V CDR1 and CDR2: DFQATT, SNEGSKA (reference sequence). The V end was cut by 0 bases, the J end by 0 bases, with 12 bases between. The CDR3 runs 16 residues. Here the CDR3 reads CSARDPTSNSYNEQFF. Here the CDR3 DNA reads TGCAGTGCTAGAGATCCGACTAGTAACTCCTACAATGAGCAGTTCTTC.

CDR3 protein: CASSVTSGAEQFF. CDR3 nucleotide sequence: TGTGCCAGCAGCGTAACTAGCGGGGCCGAGCAGTTCTTC. The chain links TRBV9 to TRBJ2-1; 10 bases agree with TRBD2. From germline, CDR1 is SGDLS and CDR2 YYNGEE. The CDR3 is 13 residues long. The trim removed 1 base at V and 10 bases at J, leaving 2 bases unmatched.

The V and J genes are TRBV27 and TRBJ1-5; D unresolved. The CDR3 spans 11 residues. Trimming took off 4 bases at V and 10 bases at J, with 8 bases between the two ends. CDR1 and CDR2 (germline): MNHEY, SMNVEV (reference sequence). CDR3 loop: CASSSFGPQHF. CDR3 nucleotide sequence: TGTGCCAGCAGTTCTTTTGGACCCCAGCATTTT.

The chain recombines TRBV28 with TRBJ2-1, with D perhaps TRBD1 (6 bases). The CDR3 has 12 residues. The V end lost 5 bases, the J end lost 9 bases, and 11 bases lay between the germline ends. In germline, CDR1 is MDHEN, CDR2 SYDVKM. The CDR3 is CASSAPQGEQFF. The CDR3 region has the DNA TGTGCCAGCAGTGCCCCACAGGGTGAGCAGTTCTTC.

This clonotype was detected only once. The chain has TRBV29-1 and TRBJ2-7, with 7 bases that match TRBD1. Germline CDR1 and CDR2: SQVTM and ANQGSEA. CDR3 length: 14 amino acids. The ends lost 6 bases at V and 3 bases at J; junction bases unmatched: 11. The CDR3 region is CSVSGQSVDYEQYF. CDR3 sequence (DNA): TGCAGCGTATCGGGACAGTCTGTTGACTACGAGCAGTACTTC.

This clonotype has only one observation. The chain is built from TRBV20-1 and TRBJ2-1; 12 positions agree with TRBD2. The CDR3 is made up of 15 amino acids. Germline V gene sequence: CDR1 DFQATT, CDR2 SNEGSKA (reference sequence). The V and J ends lost 5 bases and 4 bases, in that order; junction bases with no gene match: 6. CDR3 residues: CSAEKTSGSYNEQFF. CDR3 DNA sequence: TGCAGTGCTGAAAAGACTAGCGGGAGTTACAATGAGCAGTTCTTC.

The V and J genes are TRBV7-2 and TRBJ2-1; no reliable D call. CDR3 length: 15 residues. Germline V gene sequence: CDR1 SGHTA, CDR2 FQGNSA. V lost 3 bases and J 6 bases, leaving 15 bases between the germline ends. CDR3: CASSLGLNAVNEQFF. The CDR3 DNA reads TGTGCCAGCAGCTTGGGTCTAAACGCGGTCAATGAGCAGTTCTTC.

The genes are TRBV12-3 or TRBV12-4 and TRBJ1-5, with a tentative D call TRBD1 (6 bases). V lost 3 bases to trimming and J lost 0 bases, with 15 bases between them. This CDR3 has 17 residues. The CDR3 DNA sequence: TGTGCCAGCAGTTTTGTCCTTCCGGGGGCTAGCAATCAGCCCCAGCATTTT. Protein: CASSFVLPGASNQPQHF.

The gene calls are TRBV7-6 and TRBJ2-2, with unresolved D. The V gene's germline CDR1 is SGHVS and CDR2 FNYEAQ. The V and J ends lost 5 bases and 0 bases respectively, with 19 bases between them. The CDR3 spans 18 residues. The CDR3 DNA reads TGTGCCAGCAGCCCCCAGCCCCCCGTCTCTTCGAACACCGGGGAGCTGTTTTTT. Translated, it gives CASSPQPPVSSNTGELFF.

The chain recombines TRBV2 with TRBJ1-1; D remains ambiguous. The length of the CDR3 is 13 residues. Trimming cost V 6 bases and J 6 bases, with 14 bases left between them. Germline loops: CDR1 SNHLY, CDR2 FYNNEI. The CDR3 DNA reads TGTGCCAGCAGATACACGGGAGGTCCTGAAGCTTTCTTT. Translating it yields CASRYTGGPEAFF.